What follows is one TCR beta chain and its context. The antigen this receptor binds is unknown. The input lacks base qualities; no much larger clone sits a single base away. From each donor, a single peripheral blood sample of around 0.12 L on average was drawn into heparinised tubes. Using a panel that included CD45RO, CCR7, CD25, CD127, CD95 and CD27, naive, central memory, regulatory and stem cell-like memory CD4+ T cells were sorted on a BD FACSAria II. All sorted populations exceeded 95% purity. PBMCs were isolated right away by Lymphoprep density gradient centrifugation and were stained directly, without culture. So that batch effects would be minimized, each experiment stained and sorted samples in pairs, pairing one healthy donor with one patient. All of the isolated RNA was reverse transcribed with the High Capacity cDNA Reverse Transcription Kit, so expressed TCRB transcripts were sequenced. Deep immunoSEQ sequencing was performed on naive, central memory and regulatory T cell samples, with an average of around 3.4 million total reads per sample. Sorted cells were lysed in RLT buffer, and RNA was extracted using DNase-treated RNeasy Micro or Mini kits according to cell number. Each cell subset was processed on its own to prevent cross-contamination, while patient and healthy donor samples were processed together. Using the immunoSEQ multiplex PCR, TCRB sequences were amplified from cDNA into 87-bp fragments spanning the CDR3 region. Sequencing of the amplicons was done on the Illumina HiSeq platform. Processing in the source paper ran as follows. PCR bias was corrected computationally using synthetic template baselines, and reads within Hamming distance 2 were collapsed, with unmergeable singletons discarded. Reads were aligned to IMGT to assign V, D and J genes, CDR3 length, and insertions or deletions at six rearrangement sites. Within each subset, clonotype counts were normalized to sorted cell number, after which true diversity and Gini coefficients were computed with the tcR R package. The overlap coefficient, calculated on TCRB nucleotide sequences, was used to quantify repertoire sharing. What TCRdb holds here is the immuneACCESS table cut down to in-frame rearrangements. Part of the clones is not present; checked against another copy, under half of the missing clones reflect an unresolved V gene, and the others are unexplained. That table gives V, J and clone size, and the DNA gave D and trimming. This sample holds around 160,000 clones; 7.5% to 9.5% were observed only once. Clones ranked in the top ten supply around 0.5% of the sample.

This record comes from a study of beta chain features in type 1 diabetes (dated by TCRdb to the late 2010s). In the study overall: No differences in mean age, gender distribution, total cell number or subset yield were found between patients and healthy donors. Whereas all 28 donors provided naive and central memory subsets, regulatory and stem cell-like memory subsets were isolated from just 8 patients and about 8 healthy donors. Across all samples, fewer than 130 million sorted cells were examined, and cell number per subset correlated strongly with RNA yield. The study compared the TCRB repertoires of sorted circulating CD4+ T cell subsets in recently diagnosed type 1 diabetes patients with those in matched healthy donors. Results the study describes overall, beyond this receptor: Patients with type 1 diabetes made fewer insertions and deleted more nucleotides at VDJ recombination sites, implying thymic rearrangement abnormalities. Naive, central memory and regulatory TCRB repertoires appeared more similar among patients than among healthy donors. Because small numbers of individuals were included in the HLA sub-analyses, any influence of HLA type on TCRB rearrangement was left unresolved. Sequencing cDNA rather than genomic DNA could over-represent highly expressing activated cells, although activation and CD3 levels did not differ between groups. Shorter templates might be favored by PCR, yet because patient and control samples were amplified and corrected together, any such skew would affect both groups equally. A moderate but significant shortening of TCRB CDR3 length was observed in type 1 diabetes patients in all four CD4+ subsets.

Unmatched junction bases come to 8, with V trimmed by 3 bases and J by 8 bases. From its cysteine to its phenylalanine, the CDR3 spans 15 amino acids. Only the CDR3 DNA stays, 45 bases, in frame from base 1. From a lookup of the germline V gene (reference sequence), CDR1 and CDR2 are LNHNV and YYDKDF. The TCR comes from a woman between 18 and 29 years old with type 1 diabetes. The rearranged chain carries TRBV15 and TRBJ2-1, with 9 bases aligning to TRBD1. Sequencing used central memory CD4+ T cells from blood. DNA sequence: TGTGCCACCAGCAGGGTTACAGGGGGCTCGGATGAGCAGTTCTTC. The translation is CATSRVTGGSDEQFF.